This T cell receptor (beta chain) comes out of a study of cytomegalovirus exposure and HLA in healthy donors. Study-level points and caveats: It was only CMV serostatus that was available as immune exposure information. The authors assumed roughly uniform sequencing depth across donors for presence/absence analyses. Earlier analysis yielded a pattern in which most TCR beta V segments were productive about 90% or about 30% of the time.

V was cut by 8 bases and J by 4 bases, with 15 bases left in between. CDR1 and CDR2 from the germline V gene are SSHAT and FNYEAQ (reference sequence). CDR3 length equals 14 residues. This clone was seen once. Antigen specificity is unknown. Vbeta (60) and Jbeta (13) primers were used in the PCR. The data were produced by immunoSEQ multiplex PCR, yet TCRdb's version contains in-frame clones alone and is incomplete. The table includes tens of thousands of clones, 64% detected once. Missing from this donor's record is the CMV serostatus. The chain joins TRBV7-7 to TRBJ1-3, with D hard to call. Material for sequencing was PBMCs. The receptor's source is a human donor in good health. CDR3 DNA sequence: TGTGCCAGCGCGGTGTTCCGTATAGGAAACACCATATATTTT. This codes for CASAVFRIGNTIYF.